The clone carrying this TCR beta chain has a handful of counts. The data derive from a study of tissue T cells after allogeneic stem cell transplantation. Using immunoSEQ multiplex PCR, the repertoire was profiled, and TCRdb retains in-frame clones only, with some absent. The sample has 4,000 or so clones, about 61% seen once. Germline V gene lookup returns CDR1 SGHVS and CDR2 FQNEAQ. This CDR3 comprises 14 residues. V shed 2 bases and J shed 6 bases, with 13 bases lying between them. Autopsy tissues spanned esophagus to rectum, liver, skin, and lymphoid organs including spleen. This TCR came from a male donor at least 60 years old with lung cancer. The V call is TRBV7-8, the J call TRBJ1-2, with D possibly being TRBD1 (5 bases). This specimen consisted of tissue from the ileum, obtained at autopsy. The chain's CDR3 is CASSLTGGLDGYTF. Here the CDR3 DNA reads TGTGCCAGCAGCTTAACGGGGGGGTTAGATGGCTACACCTTC.